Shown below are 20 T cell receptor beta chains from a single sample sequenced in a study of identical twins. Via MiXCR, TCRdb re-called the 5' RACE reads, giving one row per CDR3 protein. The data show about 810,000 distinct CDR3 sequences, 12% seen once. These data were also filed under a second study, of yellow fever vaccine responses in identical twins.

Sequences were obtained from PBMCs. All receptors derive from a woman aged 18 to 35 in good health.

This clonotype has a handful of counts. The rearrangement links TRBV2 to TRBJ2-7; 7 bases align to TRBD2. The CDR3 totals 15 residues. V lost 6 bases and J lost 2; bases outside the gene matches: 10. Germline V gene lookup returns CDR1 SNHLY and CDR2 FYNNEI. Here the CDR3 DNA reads TGTGCCAGCAGGGCCCGACTAGCCCTCGCCTACGAGCAGTACTTC. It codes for CASRARLALAYEQYF.

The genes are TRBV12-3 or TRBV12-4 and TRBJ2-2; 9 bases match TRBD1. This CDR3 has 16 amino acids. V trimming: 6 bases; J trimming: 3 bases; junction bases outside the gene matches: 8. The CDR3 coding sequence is TGTGCCAGCAGGCAGAACAGGGGGCGCCACACCGGGGAGCTGTTTTTT. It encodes CASRQNRGRHTGELFF.

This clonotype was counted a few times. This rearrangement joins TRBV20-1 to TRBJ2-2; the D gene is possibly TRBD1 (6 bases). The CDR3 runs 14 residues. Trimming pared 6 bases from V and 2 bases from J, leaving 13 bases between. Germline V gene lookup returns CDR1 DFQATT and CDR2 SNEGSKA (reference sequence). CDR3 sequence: CSAAGQKNTGELFF. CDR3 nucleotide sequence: TGCAGTGCAGCTGGACAGAAAAACACCGGGGAGCTGTTTTTT.

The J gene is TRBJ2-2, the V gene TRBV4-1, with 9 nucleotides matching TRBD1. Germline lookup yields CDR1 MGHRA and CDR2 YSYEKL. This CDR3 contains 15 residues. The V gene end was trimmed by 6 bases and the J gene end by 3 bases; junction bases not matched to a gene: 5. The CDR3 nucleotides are TGCGCCAGCAGGCAACAGGGGGCGGACACCGGGGAGCTGTTTTTT. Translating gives CASRQQGADTGELFF.

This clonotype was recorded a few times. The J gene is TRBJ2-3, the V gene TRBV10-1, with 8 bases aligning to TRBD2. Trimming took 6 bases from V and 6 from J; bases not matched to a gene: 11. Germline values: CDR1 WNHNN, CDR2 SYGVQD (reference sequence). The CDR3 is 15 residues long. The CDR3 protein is CASRKTSASGDTQYF. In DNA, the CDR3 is TGCGCCAGCAGAAAGACTAGCGCGTCGGGTGATACGCAGTATTTT.

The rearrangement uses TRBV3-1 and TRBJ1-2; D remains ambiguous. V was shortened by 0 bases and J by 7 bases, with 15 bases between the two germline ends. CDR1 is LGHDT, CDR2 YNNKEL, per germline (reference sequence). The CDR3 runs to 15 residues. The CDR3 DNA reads TGTGCCAGCAGCCAAGAACCTTCTGTTTACAGTGGCTACACCTTC. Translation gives CASSQEPSVYSGYTF.

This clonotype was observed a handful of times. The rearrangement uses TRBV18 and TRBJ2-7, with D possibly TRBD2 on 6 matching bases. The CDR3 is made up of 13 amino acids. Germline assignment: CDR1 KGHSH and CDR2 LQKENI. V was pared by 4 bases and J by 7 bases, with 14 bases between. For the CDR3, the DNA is TGTGCCAGCTCACTGTTACTAGCTGAGGAGCAGTACTTC. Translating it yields CASSLLLAEEQYF.

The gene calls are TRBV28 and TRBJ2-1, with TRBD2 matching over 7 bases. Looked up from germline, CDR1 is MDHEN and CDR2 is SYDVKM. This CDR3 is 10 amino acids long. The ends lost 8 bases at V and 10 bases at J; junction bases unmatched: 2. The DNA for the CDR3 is TGTGCCAGCGGGGACTACGAGCAGTTCTTC. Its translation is CASGDYEQFF.

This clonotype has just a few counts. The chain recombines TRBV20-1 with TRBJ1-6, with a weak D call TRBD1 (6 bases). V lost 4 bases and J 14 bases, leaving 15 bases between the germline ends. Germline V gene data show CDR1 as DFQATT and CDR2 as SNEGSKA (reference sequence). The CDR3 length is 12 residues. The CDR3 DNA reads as TGCAGTGCTATCAGGGGCAGGGGAGCCCTCCACTTT. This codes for CSAIRGRGALHF.

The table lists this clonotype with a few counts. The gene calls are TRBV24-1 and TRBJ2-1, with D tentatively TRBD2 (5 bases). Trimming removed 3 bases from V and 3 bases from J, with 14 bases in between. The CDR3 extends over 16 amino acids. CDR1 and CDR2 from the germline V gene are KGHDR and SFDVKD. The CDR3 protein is CATSDQTGVYYNEQFF. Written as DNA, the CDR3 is TGTGCCACCAGTGATCAGACCGGGGTATACTACAATGAGCAGTTCTTC.

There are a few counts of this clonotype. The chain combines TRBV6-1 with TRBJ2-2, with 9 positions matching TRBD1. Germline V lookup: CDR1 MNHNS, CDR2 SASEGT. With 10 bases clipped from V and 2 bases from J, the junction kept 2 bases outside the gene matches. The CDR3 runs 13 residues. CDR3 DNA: TGTGCCACGACAGGGGGAAACACCGGGGAGCTGTTTTTT. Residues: CATTGGNTGELFF.

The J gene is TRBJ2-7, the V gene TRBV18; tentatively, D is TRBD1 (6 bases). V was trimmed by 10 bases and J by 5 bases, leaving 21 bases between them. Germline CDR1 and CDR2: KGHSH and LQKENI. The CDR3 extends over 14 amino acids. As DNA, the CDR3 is TGTGCCACCCGCGCCCTTTTACAGGGAGACGAGCAGTACTTC. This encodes CATRALLQGDEQYF.

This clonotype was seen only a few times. The CDR3 protein is CAISAPLGELFF. The CDR3 DNA sequence: TGTGCCATCAGTGCCCCTCTTGGGGAGCTGTTTTTT. The chain is built from TRBV10-3 and TRBJ2-2; D is unclear. The ends were cut back, 4 bases at V and 8 bases at J, with 8 bases in the middle. Germline-derived CDR1 and CDR2 are ENHRY and SYGVKD. The CDR3 extends over 12 amino acids.

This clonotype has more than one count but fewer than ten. Written as DNA, the CDR3 is TGCGCCAGCAGCTTTATTAGCGGACGCACAGATACGCAGTATTTT. Translation gives CASSFISGRTDTQYF. This chain joins TRBV5-1 and TRBJ2-3; D perhaps matches TRBD2 (6 bases). Trimming took 2 bases from V and 1 from J, leaving 11 bases between them. In germline, CDR1 is SGHRS, CDR2 YFSETQ. The CDR3 has 15 residues.

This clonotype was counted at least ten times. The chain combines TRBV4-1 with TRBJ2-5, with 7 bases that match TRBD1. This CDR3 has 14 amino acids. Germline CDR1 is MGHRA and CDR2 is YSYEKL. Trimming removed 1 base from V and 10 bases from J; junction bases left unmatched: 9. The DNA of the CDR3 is TGCGCCAGCAGCCAAGCGACAGGGATAACTCTCCAGTACTTC. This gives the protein CASSQATGITLQYF.

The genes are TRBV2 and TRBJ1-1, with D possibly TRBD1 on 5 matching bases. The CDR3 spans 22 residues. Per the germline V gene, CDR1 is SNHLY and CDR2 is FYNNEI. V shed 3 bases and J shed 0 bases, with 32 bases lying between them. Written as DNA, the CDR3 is TGTGCCAGCAGTGATCTGGAGGAGGCATCCAAGGGGTCGTGGCGAATGAACACTGAAGCTTTCTTT. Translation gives CASSDLEEASKGSWRMNTEAFF.

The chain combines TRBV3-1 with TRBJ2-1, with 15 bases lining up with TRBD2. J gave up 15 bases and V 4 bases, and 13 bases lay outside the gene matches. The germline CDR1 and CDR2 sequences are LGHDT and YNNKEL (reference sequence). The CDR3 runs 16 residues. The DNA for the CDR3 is TGTGCCAGCAGCCCACACTTTGGGACTAGCGGGGGGAGTACGTTCTTC. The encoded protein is CASSPHFGTSGGSTFF.

CDR3 protein: CASSPRHIANYGYTF. The CDR3 nucleotides are TGTGCCAGCAGTCCGCGGCACATAGCTAACTATGGCTACACCTTC. The chain is built from TRBV12-3 or TRBV12-4 and TRBJ1-2; no reliable D call. The CDR3 length is 15 residues. V gave up 5 bases and J gave up 0 bases, with 13 bases separating them.

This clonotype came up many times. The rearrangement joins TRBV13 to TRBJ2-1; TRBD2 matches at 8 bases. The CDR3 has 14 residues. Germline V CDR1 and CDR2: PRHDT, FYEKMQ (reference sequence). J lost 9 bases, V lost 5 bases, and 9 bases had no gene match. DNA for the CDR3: TGTGCCAGCAGCCCAACCGGGGGGGGGATTGAGCAGTTCTTC. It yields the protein CASSPTGGGIEQFF.

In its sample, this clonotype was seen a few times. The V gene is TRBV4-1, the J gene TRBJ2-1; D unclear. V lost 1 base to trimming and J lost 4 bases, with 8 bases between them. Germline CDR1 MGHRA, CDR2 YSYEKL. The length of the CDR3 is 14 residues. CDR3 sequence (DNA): TGCGCCAGCAGCCAAGTCCCAGATTACAATGAGCAGTTCTTC. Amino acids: CASSQVPDYNEQFF.